The clone carrying this T cell receptor (beta chain) came up a few times. The antigen remains undetermined. Germline V gene lookup returns CDR1 SGHTA and CDR2 FQGNSA. The V and J ends lost 0 bases and 5 bases respectively, with 16 bases between them. CDR3 length: 16 amino acids. This sample is part of a study of identical twins. A template switching step contributed a universal primer site, while unique molecular identifiers were present in the cDNA. Via MiXCR, TCRdb re-called the 5' RACE reads, giving one row per CDR3 protein. The sample contains a few hundred thousand distinct CDR3 sequences, 12% of which appear only once. General observations from the study: High-abundance cord blood beta clonotypes had fewer insertions; memory repertoires showed none.

These data are also associated with another study on yellow fever vaccine responses in identical twins.

Sequencing input: memory (CD45RO+) T cells sorted from blood. This sequence was found in a woman aged 18-30 years in good health. V and J are TRBV7-2 and TRBJ2-5; perhaps TRBD2 as D (5 bases). Written as DNA, the CDR3 is TGTGCCAGCAGCTTAGCGGTGACTACACCGGCGGAGACCCAGTACTTC. Encoded protein: CASSLAVTTPAETQYF.